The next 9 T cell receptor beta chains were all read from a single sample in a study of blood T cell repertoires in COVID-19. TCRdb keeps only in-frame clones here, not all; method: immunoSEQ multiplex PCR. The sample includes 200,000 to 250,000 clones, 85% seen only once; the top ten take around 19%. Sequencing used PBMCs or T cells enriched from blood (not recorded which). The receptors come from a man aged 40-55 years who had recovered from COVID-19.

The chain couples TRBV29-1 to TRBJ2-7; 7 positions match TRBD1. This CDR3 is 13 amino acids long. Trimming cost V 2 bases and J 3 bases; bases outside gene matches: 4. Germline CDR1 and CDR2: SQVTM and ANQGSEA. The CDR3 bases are TGCAGCGTTGAACAGGGGGAAGGCTACGAGCAGTACTTC. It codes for CSVEQGEGYEQYF.

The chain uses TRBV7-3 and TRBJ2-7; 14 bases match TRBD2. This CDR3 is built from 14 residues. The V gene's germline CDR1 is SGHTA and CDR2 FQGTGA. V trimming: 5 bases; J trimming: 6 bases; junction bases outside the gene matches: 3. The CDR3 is CASSPGLAGAEQYF. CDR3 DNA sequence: TGTGCCAGCAGCCCGGGACTAGCGGGAGCCGAGCAGTACTTC.

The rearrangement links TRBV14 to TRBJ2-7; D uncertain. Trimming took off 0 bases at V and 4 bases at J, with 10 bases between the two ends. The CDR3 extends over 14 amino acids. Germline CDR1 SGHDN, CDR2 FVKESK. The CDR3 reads CASSQDEQSYEQYF. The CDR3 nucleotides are TGTGCCAGCAGCCAAGATGAACAGTCGTACGAGCAGTACTTC. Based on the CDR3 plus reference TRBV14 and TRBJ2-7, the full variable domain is EAGVTQFPSHSVIEKGQTVTLRCDPISGHDNLYWYRRVMGKEIKFLLHFVKESKQDESGMPNNRFLAERTGGTYSTLKVQPAELEDSGVYFCASSQDEQSYEQYFGPGTRLTVT.

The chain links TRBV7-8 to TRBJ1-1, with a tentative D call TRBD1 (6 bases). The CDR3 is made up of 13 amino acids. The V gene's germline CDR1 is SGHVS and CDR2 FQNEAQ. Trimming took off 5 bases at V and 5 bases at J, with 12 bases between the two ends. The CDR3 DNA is TGTGCCAGCAGCGCCTACAGGGAGACTGAAGCTTTCTTT. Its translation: CASSAYRETEAFF.

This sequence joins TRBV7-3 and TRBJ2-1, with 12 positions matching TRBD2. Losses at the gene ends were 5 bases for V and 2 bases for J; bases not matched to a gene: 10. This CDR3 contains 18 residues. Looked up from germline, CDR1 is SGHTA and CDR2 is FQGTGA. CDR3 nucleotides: TGTGCCAGCAGCCCTAGCGGGAGGGCCATTGGGCCCTACAATGAGCAGTTCTTC. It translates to CASSPSGRAIGPYNEQFF.

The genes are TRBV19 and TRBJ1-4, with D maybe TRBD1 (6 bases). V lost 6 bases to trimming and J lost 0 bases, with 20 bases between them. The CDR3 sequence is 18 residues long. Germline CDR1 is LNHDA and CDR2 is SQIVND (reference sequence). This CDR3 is CASRGIGQTSATNEKLFF. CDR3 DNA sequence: TGTGCCAGTAGAGGTATTGGACAGACCTCCGCAACTAATGAAAAACTGTTTTTT.

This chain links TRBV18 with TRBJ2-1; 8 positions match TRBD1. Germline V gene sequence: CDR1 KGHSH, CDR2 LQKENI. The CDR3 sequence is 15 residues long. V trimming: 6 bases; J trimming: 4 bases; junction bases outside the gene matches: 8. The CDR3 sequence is CASSYGQGGYNEQFF. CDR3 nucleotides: TGTGCCAGCTCTTACGGACAGGGCGGGTACAATGAGCAGTTCTTC.

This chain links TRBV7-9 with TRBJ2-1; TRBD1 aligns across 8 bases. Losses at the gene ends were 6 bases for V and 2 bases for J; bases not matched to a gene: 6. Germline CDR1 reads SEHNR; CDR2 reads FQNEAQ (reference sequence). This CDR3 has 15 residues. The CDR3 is CASSLTGVPYNEQFF. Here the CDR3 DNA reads TGTGCCAGCAGTTTGACAGGGGTCCCCTACAATGAGCAGTTCTTC. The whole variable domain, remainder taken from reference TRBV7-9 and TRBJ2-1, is DTGVSQNPRHKITKRGQNVTFRCDPISEHNRLYWYRQTLGQGPEFLTYFQNEAQLEKSRLLSDRFSAERPKGSFSTLEIQRTEQGDSAMYLCASSLTGVPYNEQFFGPGTRLTVL.

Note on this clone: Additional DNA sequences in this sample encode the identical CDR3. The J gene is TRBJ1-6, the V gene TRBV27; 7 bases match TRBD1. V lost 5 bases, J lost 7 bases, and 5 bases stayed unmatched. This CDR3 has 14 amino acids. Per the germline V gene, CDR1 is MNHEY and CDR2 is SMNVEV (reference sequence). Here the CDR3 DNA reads TGTGCCAGCAGTCCAGGGACAGCCAATTCACCCCTCCACTTT. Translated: CASSPGTANSPLHF.